The 2 T cell receptor beta chains given below trace back to one sample, sequenced in a study of early T cells in non-severe SARS-CoV-2 infection. TCRdb recomputed calls from the 5' RACE reads with MiXCR, one row per CDR3 protein. Seen here are 45,000 to 60,000 distinct CDR3 sequences, more than 7% observed once, and the top ten hold approximately 3.6%. Source material: whole blood. The receptor set was obtained from an adult who was a healthcare worker with PCR-confirmed SARS-CoV-2 infection or an uninfected control (not recorded which).

There are a few counts of this clonotype. The chain couples TRBV29-1 to TRBJ2-5; weak D call: TRBD1 (6 bases). This CDR3 comprises 12 residues. The germline CDR1 and CDR2 sequences are SQVTM and ANQGSEA. Trimming shortened V by 7 bases and J by 2 bases, and 11 bases separated the two germline ends. The CDR3 DNA follows: TGCAGCGCCCGGACAGAACAAGAGACCCAGTACTTC. Amino acid sequence: CSARTEQETQYF.

This clonotype was counted ten times or more. The chain carries TRBV27 and TRBJ1-2; 7 positions agree with TRBD1. The CDR3 runs to 13 residues. With V trimmed by 4 bases and J by 8 bases, 7 bases remained unmatched. Germline V gives CDR1 MNHEY, CDR2 SMNVEV (reference sequence). CDR3 residues: CASSSQGYIGYTF. CDR3 coding DNA: TGTGCCAGCAGTTCACAGGGGTATATAGGCTACACCTTC.